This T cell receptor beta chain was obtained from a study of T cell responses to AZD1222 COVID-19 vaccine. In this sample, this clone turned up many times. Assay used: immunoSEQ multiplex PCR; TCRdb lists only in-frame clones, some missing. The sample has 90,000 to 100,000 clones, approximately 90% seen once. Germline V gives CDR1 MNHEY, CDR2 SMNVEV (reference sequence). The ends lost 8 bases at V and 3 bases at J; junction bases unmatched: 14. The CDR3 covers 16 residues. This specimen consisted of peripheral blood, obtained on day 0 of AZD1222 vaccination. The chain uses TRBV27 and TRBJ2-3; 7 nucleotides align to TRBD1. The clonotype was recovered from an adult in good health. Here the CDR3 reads CASSGTETGRTDTQYF. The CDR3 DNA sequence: TGTGCCAGCTCCGGGACAGAAACAGGCAGGACAGATACGCAGTATTTT.